This TCR beta chain was identified during a study of tumor-infiltrating lymphocytes in primary liver carcinoma. A primer in the constant region served to generate TCR beta cDNA from 450 to 600 ng of total RNA. Construction of TCR beta libraries relied on three successive nested multiplex PCR rounds employing slightly modified ARM-PCR. Running about 11 cycles apiece, the first two PCR rounds relied on TRBV1-TRBV30 forward primers together with a C-beta reverse primer. In TCRdb, the multiplex PCR reads were re-called with MiXCR into one record per CDR3 protein. The table shows 150,000 to 200,000 distinct CDR3 sequences, with around 60% occurring only once. Germline V gene lookup returns CDR1 SQVTM and CDR2 ANQGSEA. The CDR3 is 13 residues long. Trimming left V 3 bases short and J 3 bases short, with 12 bases between. Germline DNA was extracted alongside blood RNA, which was obtained from unsorted whole blood.

The TCR sequence derives from a man aged 35 to 55 with primary liver carcinoma and hepatitis B virus infection. The rearrangement uses TRBV29-1 and TRBJ2-7; TRBD2 is a possible D gene (5 bases). Sequences were obtained from peripheral blood. The CDR3 coding sequence is TGCAGCGTTGACGCGGGTCCGGGCTACGAGCAGTACTTC. It yields the protein CSVDAGPGYEQYF.